The following is a T cell receptor (beta chain) sequence with its context. The data stem from a study of blood T cell repertoires in COVID-19. Study overall: Sources were T cells, B-cell-depleted T cells, or PBMCs; the material itself was cDNA or gDNA.

Cohort allocation depended upon clinical history that participants reported. Two negative PCRs, clearance, or symptom resolution were required of recovered Cohort 3 donors. Generated by immunoSEQ multiplex PCR, the TCRdb table keeps only in-frame clones and is missing some. The sample contains about 280,000 clones, about 85% of which appear only once. CDR1 and CDR2 (germline): GTSNPN, SVGIG (reference sequence). The CDR3 is made up of 14 amino acids. The V segment lost 3 bases and the J segment 3 bases; nucleotides outside the gene matches: 3. The sequence was obtained from a woman aged 45-59 years who had recovered from COVID-19. The chain couples TRBV30 to TRBJ2-2; 8 nucleotides agree with TRBD1. What was sequenced was PBMCs or T cells enriched from blood (not recorded which). CDR3 nucleotide sequence: TGTGCCTGGAGACAGGGGGTGGACACCGGGGAGCTGTTTTTT. It codes for CAWRQGVDTGELFF.